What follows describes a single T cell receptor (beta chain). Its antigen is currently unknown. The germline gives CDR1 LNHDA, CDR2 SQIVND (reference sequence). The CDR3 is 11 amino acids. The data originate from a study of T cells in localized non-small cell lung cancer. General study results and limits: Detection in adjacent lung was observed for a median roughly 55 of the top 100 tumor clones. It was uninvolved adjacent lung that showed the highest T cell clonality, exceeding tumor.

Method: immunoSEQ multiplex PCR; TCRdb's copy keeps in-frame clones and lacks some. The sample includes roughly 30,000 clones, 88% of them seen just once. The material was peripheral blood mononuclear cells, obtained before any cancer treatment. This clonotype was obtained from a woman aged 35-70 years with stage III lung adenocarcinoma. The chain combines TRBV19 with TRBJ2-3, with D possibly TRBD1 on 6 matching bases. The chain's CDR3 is CAAGQGPTQYF. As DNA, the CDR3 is TGTGCGGCAGGGCAGGGGCCTACGCAGTATTTT.